This T cell receptor (beta chain) came from a study of patients and donors after allogeneic stem cell transplantation. There are 15 residues in the CDR3. V lost 1 base, J lost 8 bases, and 4 bases stayed unmatched. Per the germline V gene, CDR1 is SGDLS and CDR2 is YYNGEE. Using its own MiXCR run on the RT-PCR reads, TCRdb lists one record per CDR3 protein. The sample lists 800,000 to 1,000,000 distinct CDR3 sequences, about 20% seen once, with roughly 6% in the top ten. This sequence originates from a human donor who was either an allogeneic HSCT recipient or a stem cell or donor lymphocyte infusion donor (not recorded which). It is not recorded whose cells these are; they may come from a transplant donor. The sequencing input was blood, either unsorted or a sorted T cell fraction (not recorded which). V usage is TRBV9 and J usage is TRBJ2-2, with 11 bases identical to TRBD2. The CDR3 reads CASSVQGLAEGELFF. CDR3 nucleotide sequence: TGTGCCAGCAGCGTACAGGGACTAGCGGAAGGGGAGCTGTTTTTT.